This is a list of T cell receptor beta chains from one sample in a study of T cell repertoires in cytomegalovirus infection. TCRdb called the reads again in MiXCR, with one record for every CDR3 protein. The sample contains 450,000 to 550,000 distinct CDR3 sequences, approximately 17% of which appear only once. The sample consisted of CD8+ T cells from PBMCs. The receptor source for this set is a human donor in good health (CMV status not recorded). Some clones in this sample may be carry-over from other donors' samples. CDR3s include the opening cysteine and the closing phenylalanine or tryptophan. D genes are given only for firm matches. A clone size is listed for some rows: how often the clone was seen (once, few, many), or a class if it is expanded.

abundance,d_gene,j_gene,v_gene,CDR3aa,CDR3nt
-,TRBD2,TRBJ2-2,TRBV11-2,CASSLGGKNTGELFF,TGTGCCAGCAGCTTGGGGGGGAAAAACACCGGGGAGCTGTTTTTT
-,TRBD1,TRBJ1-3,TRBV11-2,CASRGTGLTSGNTIYF,TGTGCCAGCAGGGGGACAGGTCTCACCTCTGGAAACACCATATATTTT
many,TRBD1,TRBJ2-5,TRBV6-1,CASSEGTGGETQYF,TGTGCCAGCAGTGAGGGAACAGGGGGAGAGACCCAGTACTTC
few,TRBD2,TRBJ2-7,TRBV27,CASSLTGTSSIYEQYF,TGTGCCAGCAGTTTAACCGGGACTAGCTCGATCTACGAGCAGTACTTC
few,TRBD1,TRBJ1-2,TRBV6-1,CASSARDRIYGYTF,TGTGCCAGCAGTGCCCGGGACAGGATCTATGGCTACACCTTC
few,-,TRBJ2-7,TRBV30,CAWSVSHSELAYEQYF,TGTGCCTGGAGTGTCTCGCATTCAGAATTGGCCTACGAGCAGTACTTC
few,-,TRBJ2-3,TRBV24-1,CATSDLLYRDDTQYF,TGTGCCACCAGTGATTTGCTATACAGGGACGATACGCAGTATTTT
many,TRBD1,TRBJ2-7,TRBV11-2,CASSFTGTGYYEQYF,TGTGCCAGCAGTTTTACCGGGACAGGGTACTACGAGCAGTACTTC
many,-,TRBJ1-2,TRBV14,CASSQESPQDANYGYTF,TGTGCCAGCAGCCAAGAAAGTCCTCAGGACGCTAACTATGGCTACACCTTC
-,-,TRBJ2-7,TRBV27,CASSFAAGPYEQYF,TGTGCCAGCAGTTTCGCAGCCGGACCCTACGAGCAGTACTTC
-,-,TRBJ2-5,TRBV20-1,CSASSRGQETQYF,TGCAGTGCTAGCTCGAGGGGACAAGAGACCCAGTACTTC
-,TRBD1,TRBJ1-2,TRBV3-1,CASSTRPGQGPDYGYTF,TGTGCCAGCAGCACCCGACCGGGACAGGGACCTGACTATGGCTACACCTTC
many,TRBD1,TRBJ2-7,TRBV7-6,CATTGTGHYEQYF,TGTGCCACGACTGGGACAGGACACTACGAGCAGTACTTC
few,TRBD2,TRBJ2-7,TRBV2,CASRSQGGLAGTYEQYF,TGTGCCAGCAGATCCCAAGGGGGACTAGCGGGAACCTACGAGCAGTACTTC
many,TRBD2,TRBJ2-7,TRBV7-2,CASSLEGGPYEQYF,TGTGCCAGCAGCTTAGAGGGAGGGCCCTACGAGCAGTACTTC
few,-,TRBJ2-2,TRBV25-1,CASSPRGRAGELFF,TGTGCCAGCAGCCCACGAGGACGGGCCGGGGAGCTGTTTTTT
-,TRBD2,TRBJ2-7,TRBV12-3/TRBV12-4,CASTLSGIGHEQYF,TGTGCCAGCACCCTTAGCGGGATTGGCCACGAGCAGTACTTC
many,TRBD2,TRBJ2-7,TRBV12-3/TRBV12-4,CASSPPSASGRTYEQYF,TGTGCCAGCAGTCCACCCTCGGCTAGCGGACGAACCTACGAGCAGTACTTC
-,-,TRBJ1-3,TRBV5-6,CASSLDSEVNTIYF,TGTGCCAGCAGCTTGGACAGTGAGGTGAACACCATATATTTT
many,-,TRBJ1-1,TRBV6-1,CASSVVETWSKRGTEAFF,TGTGCCAGCAGTGTAGTTGAGACATGGAGTAAACGTGGGACTGAAGCTTTCTTT
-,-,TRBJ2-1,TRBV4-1,CASSPTCKRSSYKEQFF,TGCGCCAGCAGCCCCACGTGTAAACGTAGCTCCTACAAGGAGCAGTTCTTC
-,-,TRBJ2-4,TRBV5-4,CASSSAENIQYF,TGTGCCAGCAGCTCGGCCGAAAACATTCAGTACTTC
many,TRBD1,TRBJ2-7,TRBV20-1,CSALIKGTGRGEQYF,TGCAGTGCCCTGATTAAAGGGACAGGGAGGGGTGAGCAGTACTTC
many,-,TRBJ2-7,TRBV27,CASSHSGGEEQYF,TGTGCCAGCAGTCACTCAGGGGGGGAAGAGCAGTACTTC
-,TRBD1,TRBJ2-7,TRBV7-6,CASSPDRGNEQYF,TGTGCCAGCAGCCCAGACAGGGGAAACGAGCAGTACTTC
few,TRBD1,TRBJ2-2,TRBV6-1,CASSEEGGRGLTGELFF,TGTGCCAGCAGTGAAGAGGGGGGCAGGGGGCTAACCGGGGAGCTGTTTTTT
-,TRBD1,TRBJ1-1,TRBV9,CASSVDTQGTGYMNTEAFF,TGTGCCAGCAGCGTAGATACACAGGGGACGGGGTATATGAACACTGAAGCTTTCTTT
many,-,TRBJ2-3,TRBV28,CASSLISYQGNTQYF,TGTGCCAGCAGTCTGATCTCCTATCAAGGGAATACGCAGTATTTT
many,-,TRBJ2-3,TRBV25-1,CASSDGPVGLTDTQYF,TGTGCCAGCAGTGATGGCCCCGTGGGTTTGACAGATACGCAGTATTTT
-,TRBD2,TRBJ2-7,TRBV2,CASGGGVPNEQYF,TGTGCCAGCGGTGGGGGGGTGCCGAACGAGCAGTACTTC
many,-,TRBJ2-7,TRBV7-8,CASSSDGPSSYEQYF,TGTGCCAGCAGCTCCGACGGACCCAGCTCTTACGAGCAGTACTTC
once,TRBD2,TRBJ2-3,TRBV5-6,CASSFLAGVGLGDTQYF,TGTGCCAGCAGCTTTCTAGCGGGAGTAGGGTTAGGAGATACGCAGTATTTT
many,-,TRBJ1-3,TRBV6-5,CASSYADREGSGNTIYF,TGTGCCAGCAGTTACGCGGACAGAGAGGGCTCTGGAAACACCATATATTTT
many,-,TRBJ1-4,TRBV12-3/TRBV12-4,CASSLAEGMTNEKLFF,TGTGCCAGCAGTCTAGCGGAGGGGATGACTAATGAAAAACTGTTTTTT
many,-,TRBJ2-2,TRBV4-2,CASTALDDTGELFF,TGTGCCAGCACCGCTTTGGACGACACCGGGGAGCTGTTTTTT
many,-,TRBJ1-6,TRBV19,CASSMGGQGASPLHF,TGTGCCAGTAGTATGGGGGGTCAGGGAGCTTCACCCCTCCACTTT
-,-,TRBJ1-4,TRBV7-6,CASSRVSGSWGEKLFF,TGTGCCAGCAGCCGTGTTTCCGGCTCTTGGGGTGAAAAACTGTTTTTT
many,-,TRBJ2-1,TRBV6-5,CASSYSIGGMAYNEQFF,TGTGCCAGCAGTTACTCGATTGGTGGGATGGCTTACAATGAGCAGTTCTTC
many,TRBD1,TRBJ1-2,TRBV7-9,CASSLGPGQGTYGYTF,TGTGCCAGCAGCCTAGGCCCGGGACAGGGGACCTATGGCTACACCTTC
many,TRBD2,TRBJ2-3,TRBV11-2,CASSSRTARGDF,TGTGCCAGCAGCTCGCGGACGGCCCGGGGGGATTTT
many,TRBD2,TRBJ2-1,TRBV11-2,CASSPGWAGGPNGIDEQFF,TGTGCCAGCAGCCCTGGGTGGGCGGGAGGGCCTAATGGAATCGATGAGCAGTTCTTC
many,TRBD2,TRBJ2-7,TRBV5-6,CASSLGGSDEQYF,TGTGCCAGCAGCCTCGGGGGGTCCGACGAGCAGTACTTC
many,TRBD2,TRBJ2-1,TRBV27,CATHEPSSGRGPNEQFF,TGTGCCACCCACGAACCATCTAGCGGGAGAGGACCTAATGAGCAGTTCTTC
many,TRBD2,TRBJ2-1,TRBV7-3,CASSIRGDEQFF,TGTGCCAGCAGCATCCGGGGGGATGAGCAGTTCTTC
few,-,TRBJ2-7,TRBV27,CASSLGRNVAEQYF,TGTGCCAGCAGTCTTGGCAGGAACGTTGCCGAGCAGTACTTC
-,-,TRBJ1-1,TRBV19,CASSIGEGMNTEAFF,TGTGCCAGTAGTATAGGGGAAGGGATGAACACTGAAGCTTTCTTT
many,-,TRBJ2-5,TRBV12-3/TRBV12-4,CASSWDSTYQETQYF,TGTGCCAGCAGTTGGGACTCCACGTACCAAGAGACCCAGTACTTC
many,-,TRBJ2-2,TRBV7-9,CASSSSSGYTGELFF,TGTGCCAGCAGCTCGAGTAGCGGCTACACCGGGGAGCTGTTTTTT
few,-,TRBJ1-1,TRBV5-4,CASSTSTGSDTEAFF,TGTGCCAGCAGCACTTCTACAGGGTCGGACACTGAAGCTTTCTTT
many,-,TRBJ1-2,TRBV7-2,CASSGGDGYYGYTF,TGTGCCAGCAGCGGGGGGGACGGATACTATGGCTACACCTTC
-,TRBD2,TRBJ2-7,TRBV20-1,CSARGGVAYEQYF,TGCAGTGCTCGGGGGGGGGTGGCCTACGAGCAGTACTTC
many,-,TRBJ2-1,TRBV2,CASSDGILPYNEQFF,TGTGCCAGCAGTGATGGGATCCTCCCTTACAATGAGCAGTTCTTC